This T cell receptor beta chain was observed in a study of graft-versus-host responses after intestinal transplantation. About the study: Multivisceral, liver-intestinal, or isolated intestinal grafts were transplanted into recipients. Tacrolimus plus steroids were given to all recipients for two to three years, preceded by anti-thymocyte globulin induction. Notes on the study in general: The authors found GvH clones in recipient marrow, some appearing first in ileum or blood. An association linked early post-transplant HvG declines with peak circulating GvH clone levels.

A word on this clone: Its antigen is undetermined.

Sequencing was performed with immunoSEQ multiplex PCR; in TCRdb, only in-frame clones are kept and a portion is missing. The top ten clones hold 2% to 2.5% of a sample with about 1,600 clones, 85% to 95% of them seen once. Germline CDR1 and CDR2: SGDLS and YYNGEE. V gave up 3 bases and J gave up 5 bases, with 19 bases separating them. The CDR3 runs 16 residues. Sequenced material: PBMCs, taken 16 days after intestinal transplant. This TCR came from a human patient who received an intestinal transplant, so some T cells may come from the graft donor. This chain connects TRBV9 to TRBJ2-3; tentatively, D is TRBD2 (5 bases). As DNA, the CDR3 is TGTGCCAGCAGCGAGTACAGTTCCGGGGTGGTAGATACGCAGTATTTT. Encoded protein: CASSEYSSGVVDTQYF. Based on the CDR3 plus reference TRBV9 and TRBJ2-3, the full variable domain is DSGVTQTPKHLITATGQRVTLRCSPRSGDLSVYWYQQSLDQGLQFLIQYYNGEERAKGNILERFSAQQFPDLHSELNLSSLELGDSALYFCASSEYSSGVVDTQYFGPGTRLTVL.